This is a list of T cell receptor beta chains from one sample in a study of blood T cell repertoires in COVID-19. Only in-frame clones appear in the TCRdb table, and some are missing; sequencing was by immunoSEQ multiplex PCR. The table shows 150,000 to 200,000 clones, with 81% occurring only once. The specimen sequenced was peripheral blood. These receptors all stem from an elderly woman with COVID-19, enrolled during active disease. CDR3s include the opening cysteine and the closing phenylalanine or tryptophan. Fields, in order: D gene, J gene, clone size, V gene, CDR3 protein, CDR3 DNA. The D gene is left open where the match is weak. The size field is filled for only some rows; it gives once, few, many or a size class.

D: NA; J: TRBJ2-1; size: NA; V: TRBV7-9; CDR3: CASSLRRSSGSYNEQFF; DNA: TGTGCCAGCAGCTTACGGAGAAGTAGCGGATCCTACAATGAGCAGTTCTTC
D: TRBD1; J: TRBJ1-5; size: few; V: TRBV27; CDR3: CASSSGTGYSNQPQHF; DNA: TGTGCCAGCAGCTCCGGGACAGGGTACTCGAATCAGCCCCAGCATTTT
D: TRBD1; J: TRBJ1-1; size: NA; V: TRBV18; CDR3: CASSPDRDWEAFF; DNA: TGTGCCAGCTCACCCGACAGGGATTGGGAAGCTTTCTTT
D: NA; J: TRBJ2-2; size: NA; V: TRBV7-3; CDR3: CASSLKGVPFANTGELFF; DNA: TGTGCCAGCAGCTTAAAGGGGGTCCCGTTCGCGAACACCGGGGAGCTGTTTTTT
D: NA; J: TRBJ2-3; size: once; V: TRBV15; CDR3: CATSSRRGGLDTQYF; DNA: TGTGCCACCAGCAGCCGACGCGGGGGCCTTGATACGCAGTATTTT
D: NA; J: TRBJ2-3; size: NA; V: TRBV2; CDR3: CASTRIPGQLPQMHTDTQYF; DNA: TGTGCCAGCACCCGAATCCCCGGACAGCTCCCGCAAATGCACACAGATACGCAGTATTTT
D: TRBD2; J: TRBJ2-1; size: NA; V: TRBV19; CDR3: CASSNRLAGGVNEQFF; DNA: TGTGCCAGTAGTAACCGACTAGCGGGAGGGGTCAATGAGCAGTTCTTC
D: NA; J: TRBJ2-7; size: NA; V: TRBV5-5; CDR3: CASSSGTFYEQYF; DNA: TGTGCCAGCAGCTCAGGGACTTTCTACGAGCAGTACTTC
D: TRBD1; J: TRBJ1-4; size: NA; V: TRBV11-3; CDR3: CASSSDREKLFF; DNA: TGTGCCAGCAGCTCGGACAGGGAAAAACTGTTTTTT
D: TRBD2; J: TRBJ2-1; size: NA; V: TRBV5-1; CDR3: CASSSSTSGGAEQFF; DNA: TGCGCCAGCAGCTCCTCGACTAGCGGGGGGGCCGAGCAGTTCTTC
D: TRBD1; J: TRBJ1-2; size: NA; V: TRBV5-6; CDR3: CASSEGQGVHYGYTF; DNA: TGTGCCAGCAGCGAGGGACAGGGAGTGCACTATGGCTACACCTTC
D: NA; J: TRBJ2-1; size: NA; V: TRBV7-9; CDR3: CASSPPLSSYNEQFF; DNA: TGTGCCAGCAGCCCACCACTTAGCTCCTACAATGAGCAGTTCTTC
D: NA; J: TRBJ1-5; size: NA; V: TRBV19; CDR3: CASSIGGRSSQPQHF; DNA: TGTGCCAGTAGTATCGGGGGGCGGTCCAGTCAGCCCCAGCATTTT
D: TRBD1; J: TRBJ1-5; size: NA; V: TRBV12-5; CDR3: CASGSTGQQPQHF; DNA: TGTGCTAGTGGTTCGACAGGGCAGCAGCCCCAGCATTTT
D: TRBD1; J: TRBJ1-2; size: NA; V: TRBV6-5; CDR3: CASSPGQGAFYGYTF; DNA: TGTGCCAGCAGCCCGGGACAGGGGGCTTTCTATGGCTACACCTTC
D: NA; J: TRBJ1-1; size: once; V: TRBV5-1; CDR3: CASSPDLNTEAFF; DNA: TGCGCCAGCAGCCCAGACTTGAACACTGAAGCTTTCTTT
D: NA; J: TRBJ2-2; size: NA; V: TRBV6-4; CDR3: CASSTEGGAHTGELFF; DNA: TGTGCCAGCAGTACAGAAGGGGGGGCCCACACCGGGGAGCTGTTTTTT
D: NA; J: TRBJ2-7; size: NA; V: TRBV29-1; CDR3: CSVEALSGGQYF; DNA: TGCAGCGTTGAAGCTTTATCAGGAGGGCAGTACTTC
D: TRBD2; J: TRBJ2-3; size: once; V: TRBV10-3; CDR3: CAISSTSGDPTQYF; DNA: TGTGCCATCAGTTCGACTAGCGGGGATCCTACGCAGTATTTT
D: TRBD1; J: TRBJ1-2; size: NA; V: TRBV25-1; CDR3: CASSDPGQLFSPWGYTF; DNA: TGTGCCAGCAGTGATCCGGGACAGCTATTTTCCCCCTGGGGCTACACCTTC
D: NA; J: TRBJ2-5; size: NA; V: TRBV2; CDR3: CASLKLEQETQYF; DNA: TGTGCCAGCCTTAAACTCGAACAAGAGACCCAGTACTTC
D: TRBD1; J: TRBJ2-5; size: NA; V: TRBV2; CDR3: CASSEDRVDVETQYF; DNA: TGTGCCAGCAGTGAGGACAGGGTGGATGTAGAGACCCAGTACTTC
D: TRBD1; J: TRBJ2-7; size: NA; V: TRBV7-2; CDR3: CASSPRQGPYEQYF; DNA: TGTGCCAGCAGCCCCCGACAGGGACCCTACGAGCAGTACTTC